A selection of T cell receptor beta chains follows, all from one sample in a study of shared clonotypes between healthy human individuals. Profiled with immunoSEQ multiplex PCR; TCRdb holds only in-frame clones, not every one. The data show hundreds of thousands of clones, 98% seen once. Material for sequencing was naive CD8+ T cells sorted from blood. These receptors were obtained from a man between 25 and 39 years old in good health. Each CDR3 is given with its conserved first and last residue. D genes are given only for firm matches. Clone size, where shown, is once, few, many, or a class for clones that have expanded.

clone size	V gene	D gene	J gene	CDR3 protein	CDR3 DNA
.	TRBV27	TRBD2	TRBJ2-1	CASSLGTSGSNEQFF	TGTGCCAGCAGTTTAGGGACTAGCGGGAGCAATGAGCAGTTCTTC
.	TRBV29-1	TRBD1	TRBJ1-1	CSSRRGRNTEAFF	TGCAGCTCTAGAAGGGGGCGGAACACTGAAGCTTTCTTT
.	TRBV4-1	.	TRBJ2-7	CASSQRDGSYEQYF	TGCGCCAGCAGCCAACGGGACGGCTCCTACGAGCAGTACTTC
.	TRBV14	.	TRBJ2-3	CASSQGNSVGTDTQYF	TGTGCCAGCAGCCAAGGAAATTCGGTGGGCACAGATACGCAGTATTTT
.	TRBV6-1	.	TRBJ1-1	CASSEGRFQGPLNTEAFF	TGTGCCAGCAGTGAAGGGAGATTCCAGGGCCCTTTGAACACTGAAGCTTTCTTT
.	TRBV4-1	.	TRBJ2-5	CASSAEASGTTSAQYF	TGCGCCAGCAGCGCTGAAGCATCCGGGACCACCTCCGCCCAGTACTTC
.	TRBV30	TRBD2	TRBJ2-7	CAWSVPGLASDEQYF	TGTGCCTGGAGTGTACCGGGACTAGCTTCCGACGAGCAGTACTTC
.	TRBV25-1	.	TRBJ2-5	CASSGGRGEAQETQYF	TGTGCCAGCAGTGGGGGGAGGGGGGAAGCCCAAGAGACCCAGTACTTC
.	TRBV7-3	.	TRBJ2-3	CASSLAGVSTDTQYF	TGTGCCAGCAGCTTAGCGGGTGTAAGCACAGATACGCAGTATTTT
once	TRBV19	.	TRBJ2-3	CASSMGLASADTQYF	TGTGCCAGTAGTATGGGTCTAGCCTCAGCAGATACGCAGTATTTT
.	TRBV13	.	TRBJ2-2	CASSLYLNSNTGELFF	TGTGCCAGCAGCTTATATTTAAACTCGAACACCGGGGAGCTGTTTTTT
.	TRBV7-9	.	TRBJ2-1	CASSHSSNEQFF	TGTGCCAGCAGCCATTCGTCGAATGAGCAGTTCTTC
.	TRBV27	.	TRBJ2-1	CASIYRWGAPGEQFF	TGTGCCAGCATTTATCGGTGGGGAGCGCCGGGTGAGCAGTTCTTC
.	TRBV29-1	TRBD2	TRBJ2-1	CSVSGTSTDNEQFF	TGCAGCGTTTCCGGGACTAGCACGGACAATGAGCAGTTCTTC
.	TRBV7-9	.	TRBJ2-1	CASKSGHNEQFF	TGTGCCAGCAAATCCGGTCACAATGAGCAGTTCTTC
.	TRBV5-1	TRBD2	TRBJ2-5	CASSLAGLSGWRGEETQYF	TGCGCCAGCAGCTTGGCGGGCCTTAGCGGGTGGAGGGGTGAAGAGACCCAGTACTTC
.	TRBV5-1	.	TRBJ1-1	CASSLRGQGTEAFF	TGCGCCAGCAGCTTGAGAGGGCAAGGCACTGAAGCTTTCTTT
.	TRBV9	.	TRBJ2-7	CASSIDISSSYEQYF	TGTGCCAGCAGCATAGACATATCGAGCTCCTACGAGCAGTACTTC
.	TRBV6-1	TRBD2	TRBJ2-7	CASSEARGGERYEQYF	TGTGCCAGCAGTGAAGCGCGGGGGGGCGAAAGGTACGAGCAGTACTTC
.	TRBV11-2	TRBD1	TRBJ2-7	CASSVTGVEQYF	TGTGCCAGCAGCGTGACAGGGGTCGAGCAGTACTTC
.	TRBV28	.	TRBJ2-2	CASSLYMSSYTGELFF	TGTGCCAGCAGTTTGTACATGTCCTCGTACACCGGGGAGCTGTTTTTT
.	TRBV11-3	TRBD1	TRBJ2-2	CASSSWGTGRTGELFF	TGTGCCAGCAGCTCGTGGGGGACAGGGCGCACCGGGGAGCTGTTTTTT
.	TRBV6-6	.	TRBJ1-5	CASSSDFLPQHF	TGTGCCAGCAGTTCCGACTTCTTACCCCAGCATTTT
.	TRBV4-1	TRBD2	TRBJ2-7	CASSQELFGIQREGAYEQYF	TGCGCCAGCAGCCAAGAACTCTTCGGGATTCAGCGGGAGGGGGCCTACGAGCAGTACTTC
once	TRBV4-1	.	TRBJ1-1	CASSQDRQTEAFF	TGCGCCAGCAGCCAAGATCGACAGACTGAAGCTTTCTTT
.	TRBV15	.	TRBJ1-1	CATSRDRHGGTEAFF	TGTGCCACCAGCAGAGATAGGCACGGGGGGACTGAAGCTTTCTTT